Below are 27 T cell receptor beta chains sequenced from a single sample in a study of glioma-infiltrating T cells. TCR alpha and beta CDR3 regions were amplified from RNA using iRepertoire nested multiplex PCR. TCRdb independently ran MiXCR on the multiplex PCR reads; one entry per CDR3 protein. The sample has 110,000 or so distinct CDR3 sequences, approximately 26% seen once. Input material: glioma tissue, nonneoplastic brain tissue, or PBMCs (not recorded which). These receptors all stem from a human donor with low-grade glioma or glioblastoma, undergoing nonglioma brain surgery, or in good health (not recorded which).

The table lists this clonotype with many counts. The chain employs TRBV4-3 and TRBJ1-5; 9 positions agree with TRBD1. J was trimmed by 1 base and V by 3 bases; bases with no gene match: 10. Germline V gene sequence: CDR1 LGHNA, CDR2 YSLEER. The CDR3 is 18 residues long. This CDR3 is CASSQDKTGGGSNQPQHF. The CDR3 DNA reads TGCGCCAGCAGCCAGGACAAGACAGGGGGAGGAAGCAATCAGCCCCAGCATTTT.

This clonotype was observed at least ten times. The chain links TRBV3-1 to TRBJ1-1; D not certain. With 4 bases removed from V and 1 base from J, the gap between germline ends came to 7 bases. CDR3 length: 13 amino acids. Per the germline V gene, CDR1 is LGHDT and CDR2 is YNNKEL (reference sequence). The CDR3 nucleotides read TGTGCCAGCAGCCGTGGCTCGAACACTGAAGCTTTCTTT. This codes for CASSRGSNTEAFF. Together with reference TRBV3-1 and TRBJ1-1, the CDR3 gives the full variable domain: DTAVSQTPKYLVTQMGNDKSIKCEQNLGHDTMYWYKQDSKKFLKIMFSYNNKELIINETVPNRFSPKSPDKAHLNLHINSLELGDSAVYFCASSRGSNTEAFFGQGTRLTVV.

This clonotype was detected ten times or more. This rearrangement joins TRBV7-2 to TRBJ1-1; perhaps TRBD1 as D (5 bases). The CDR3 runs 12 residues. Germline CDR1 reads SGHTA; CDR2 reads FQGNSA. The V gene lost 4 bases and the J gene lost 9 bases, with 12 bases spanning the gap. In DNA, the CDR3 is TGTGCCAGCAGCTCCGGGGGGTCTCAAGCTTTCTTT. Encoded protein: CASSSGGSQAFF. Supplemented by reference TRBV7-2 and TRBJ1-1, the full variable domain reads GAGVSQSPSNKVTEKGKDVELRCDPISGHTALYWYRQSLGQGLEFLIYFQGNSAPDKSGLPSDRFSAERTGGSVSTLTIQRTQQEDSAVYLCASSSGGSQAFFGQGTRLTVV.

The chain recombines TRBV19 with TRBJ2-7, with 11 bases fitting TRBD1. The CDR3 sequence is 15 residues long. Germline CDR1 and CDR2: LNHDA and SQIVND (reference sequence). J was trimmed by 0 bases and V by 4 bases; bases with no gene match: 2. In DNA, the CDR3 is TGTGCCAGTAGTACCGGGACAGGGGGCTCCTACGAGCAGTACTTC. Translating gives CASSTGTGGSYEQYF.

This clonotype has a count of ten or more. The V call is TRBV20-1, the J call TRBJ1-1, with D perhaps matching TRBD1 (6 bases). Between the trimmed V and J ends, which lost 6 bases and 1 base, there was a span of 18 bases. CDR1 and CDR2 from the germline V gene are DFQATT and SNEGSKA (reference sequence). The CDR3 covers 15 residues. CDR3: CSATPGGATNTEAFF. The CDR3, as DNA: TGCAGTGCCACCCCGGGGGGGGCGACGAACACTGAAGCTTTCTTT.

This clonotype was observed many times. The V call is TRBV29-1, the J call TRBJ2-3; TRBD2 agrees at 9 bases. The CDR3 covers 14 residues. Germline V gives CDR1 SQVTM, CDR2 ANQGSEA. In nucleotides, the CDR3 is TGCAGTACTAGCGGGCTCGTCGGCCGAGATACGCAGTATTTT. Amino acids: CSTSGLVGRDTQYF.

This clonotype appeared many times. The chain employs TRBV24-1 and TRBJ1-2, with unresolved D. The germline V gene has CDR1 KGHDR and CDR2 SFDVKD. Trimming left V 4 bases short and J 8 bases short, with 13 bases between. The CDR3 runs 13 residues. CDR3 sequence reads: CATSDPNGEGYTF. The DNA of the CDR3 is TGTGCCACCAGTGACCCTAATGGGGAAGGCTACACCTTC.

This clonotype was counted ten times or more. This chain uses TRBV27 with TRBJ1-1; D gene uncertain. This CDR3 contains 13 residues. Germline-derived CDR1 and CDR2 are MNHEY and SMNVEV (reference sequence). Between the trimmed V and J ends, which lost 4 bases and 1 base, there was a span of 7 bases. This chain's CDR3 is CASSSRQNTEAFF. The CDR3 region has the DNA TGTGCCAGCAGTTCTCGTCAGAACACTGAAGCTTTCTTT.

The rearrangement joins TRBV4-1 to TRBJ2-6; no reliable D call. V gave up 0 bases and J gave up 2 bases, with 5 bases separating them. Germline V gives CDR1 MGHRA, CDR2 YSYEKL. The CDR3 has 15 residues. The CDR3 region is CASSQDQTGANVLTF. The CDR3 DNA follows: TGCGCCAGCAGCCAAGATCAAACTGGGGCCAACGTCCTGACTTTC.

This clonotype was seen many times. V and J are TRBV20-1 and TRBJ2-7; TRBD1 aligns across 7 bases. The CDR3 is 13 residues long. Germline CDR1 reads DFQATT; CDR2 reads SNEGSKA (reference sequence). The V segment lost 5 bases and the J segment 0 bases; nucleotides outside the gene matches: 4. The CDR3 protein is CSAGDRTSYEQYF. CDR3 coding DNA: TGCAGTGCTGGGGACAGAACCTCCTACGAGCAGTACTTC.

The chain has TRBV28 and TRBJ1-6; a weak D match, TRBD1 (5 bases). Germline V gives CDR1 MDHEN, CDR2 SYDVKM. This CDR3 contains 12 residues. Trimming stripped 6 bases from V and 13 bases from J, with 13 bases between. CDR3 amino acids: CASRPTRGPLHF. The CDR3 DNA follows: TGTGCCAGCAGACCCACCCGGGGGCCCCTCCACTTT.

The chain couples TRBV5-5 to TRBJ1-1, with a possible D match to TRBD1 (5 bases). The V end lost 3 bases, the J end lost 6 bases, and 12 bases lay between the germline ends. The length of the CDR3 is 13 residues. Germline CDR1 reads SGHKS; CDR2 reads YYEKEE (reference sequence). The CDR3 sequence: CASSSGSGSEAFF. Here the CDR3 DNA reads TGTGCCAGCAGCTCAGGGAGCGGCTCTGAAGCTTTCTTT.

This clonotype was seen ten or more times. The V call is TRBV5-4, the J call TRBJ2-1, with D maybe TRBD1 (5 bases). The CDR3 is 13 residues long. CDR1 SGHNT and CDR2 YYREEE come from the germline V gene (reference sequence). The V gene lost 0 bases and the J gene lost 5 bases, with 6 bases spanning the gap. CDR3 loop: CASSLVGDNEQFF. In nucleotides, the CDR3 is TGTGCCAGCAGCTTGGTAGGGGACAATGAGCAGTTCTTC.

The rearrangement joins TRBV5-4 to TRBJ2-1; D may match TRBD1 or TRBD2 (5 bases each). V was trimmed by 4 bases and J by 1 base, leaving 18 bases between them. This CDR3 has 17 residues. The germline V gene encodes CDR1 SGHNT and CDR2 YYREEE (reference sequence). CDR3 DNA sequence: TGTGCCAGCAGCCCCCCATCCGGGACCGATTCCTACAATGAGCAGTTCTTC. Translating gives CASSPPSGTDSYNEQFF.

The rearrangement joins TRBV30 to TRBJ1-5; weak D call: TRBD1 (6 bases). Per the germline V gene, CDR1 is GTSNPN and CDR2 is SVGIG (reference sequence). V lost 1 base and J lost 5, with 9 bases in between. The CDR3 extends over 13 amino acids. CDR3 sequence: CAWSGEGDQPQHF. CDR3 bases: TGTGCCTGGAGTGGGGAGGGGGATCAGCCCCAGCATTTT.

At least ten counts were recorded for this clonotype. The gene calls are TRBV10-3 and TRBJ1-6; no firm D call. CDR1 and CDR2 (germline): ENHRY, SYGVKD. The CDR3 is made up of 12 amino acids. Trimming left V 9 bases short and J 4 bases short, with 7 bases between. The CDR3: CAIQTYNSPLHF. The CDR3, as DNA: TGTGCCATTCAAACTTATAATTCACCCCTCCACTTT.

This clonotype was seen many times. V and J are TRBV6-2 or TRBV6-3 and TRBJ2-5; a possible D gene is TRBD2 (5 bases). The CDR3 is made up of 14 amino acids. With 6 bases removed from V and 2 bases from J, the gap between germline ends came to 13 bases. CDR1 MNHEY and CDR2 SVGEGT come from the germline V gene. CDR3 loop: CASRKGLVQETQYF. Here the CDR3 DNA reads TGTGCCAGCAGGAAAGGACTTGTTCAAGAGACCCAGTACTTC.

Points on this clonotype: One end of the junction does not line up with germline, which may come from a read error. The J gene is TRBJ2-1, the V gene TRBV19; 9 nucleotides agree with TRBD2. The CDR3 sequence is 16 residues long. CDR1 LNHDA and CDR2 SQIVND come from the germline V gene (reference sequence). The CDR3 DNA reads as TGTTCCAGTAGTTCTATAGCGGGGGCCTCCGTTGTTGAGCAGTTCTTC. Translating gives CSSSSIAGASVVEQFF.

This clonotype was detected ten times or more. The gene calls are TRBV3-1 and TRBJ1-5; a weak D match, TRBD1 (5 bases). Per germline, CDR1 LGHDT and CDR2 YNNKEL (reference sequence). With 6 bases removed from V and 2 bases from J, the gap between germline ends came to 8 bases. The CDR3 runs to 13 residues. CDR3 loop: CASSGTGNQPQHF. The DNA of the CDR3 is TGTGCCAGCAGTGGGACGGGCAATCAGCCCCAGCATTTT. Full variable domain (missing parts from reference TRBV3-1 and TRBJ1-5): DTAVSQTPKYLVTQMGNDKSIKCEQNLGHDTMYWYKQDSKKFLKIMFSYNNKELIINETVPNRFSPKSPDKAHLNLHINSLELGDSAVYFCASSGTGNQPQHFGDGTRLSIL.

This clonotype showed up many times. Germline is not matched at one junction end, which may reflect a read error. The V call is TRBV4-2, the J call TRBJ2-1; 8 bases map to TRBD2. This CDR3 has 17 amino acids. Germline values: CDR1 LGHNA, CDR2 YNFKEQ. For the CDR3, the DNA is TGTGCCAGCGGACGGCAAGTGGCGGGGGGTTCCTCCAATGAGCAGTTCTTC. Protein product: CASGRQVAGGSSNEQFF.

The chain combines TRBV2 with TRBJ2-7, with D perhaps matching TRBD2 (6 bases). The CDR3 runs to 13 residues. Per germline, CDR1 SNHLY and CDR2 FYNNEI. Trimming pared 8 bases from V and 0 bases from J, leaving 11 bases between. The CDR3 DNA sequence: TGTGCCAGCTGGGACTCACGCTCCTACGAGCAGTACTTC. Translating gives CASWDSRSYEQYF.

This clonotype showed up many times. The rearrangement joins TRBV28 to TRBJ1-2, with unresolved D. The CDR3 has 14 residues. V was pared by 4 bases and J by 2 bases, with 11 bases between. Germline-derived CDR1 and CDR2 are MDHEN and SYDVKM. CDR3 sequence: CASSSPAGNYGYTF. The CDR3 DNA sequence: TGTGCCAGCAGTTCCCCGGCAGGCAACTATGGCTACACCTTC.

This clonotype was seen many times. This sequence may be a read error, since a much larger clone differs from it by one base. J is TRBJ2-7 and V is TRBV27, with TRBD1 matching 7 bases. The CDR3 runs to 14 residues. CDR1 MNHEY and CDR2 SMNVEV come from the germline V gene (reference sequence). Here the CDR3 DNA reads TGTGCCAGCAGTACCCGGGACAGATCCTACGGGCAGTACTTC. This encodes CASSTRDRSYGQYF.

In its sample, this clonotype was seen many times. The gene calls are TRBV5-1 and TRBJ2-7; the D gene is possibly TRBD1 (6 bases). From germline, CDR1 is SGHRS and CDR2 YFSETQ. Trimming cost V 4 bases and J 3 bases, with 14 bases left between them. The CDR3 spans 14 residues. The CDR3 sequence: CASSDPGQSYEQYF. The DNA for the CDR3 is TGCGCCAGCAGCGATCCCGGACAGAGCTACGAGCAGTACTTC.

This clonotype was observed a single time. The chain links TRBV6-2 or TRBV6-3 to TRBJ2-5, with TRBD2 matching over 12 bases. CDR3 size: 18 residues. J was trimmed by 0 bases and V by 6 bases; bases with no gene match: 11. CDR1 and CDR2 (germline): MNHEY, SVGEGT. As DNA, the CDR3 is TGTGCCAGCAGCCCCGGGAGAACTAGCGGGAGGTACCAAGAGACCCAGTACTTC. It is translated as CASSPGRTSGRYQETQYF.

This clonotype was recorded a few times. This sequence joins TRBV4-1 and TRBJ2-3; D gene uncertain. Trimming left V 4 bases short and J 1 base short, with 24 bases between. CDR3 length equals 19 residues. From germline, CDR1 is MGHRA and CDR2 YSYEKL. CDR3 nucleotides: TGCGCCAGCAGCCCGGCTCCCGGCTACGCACCCACGGGCACAGATACGCAGTATTTT. Translated: CASSPAPGYAPTGTDTQYF.

This clonotype was seen many times. The gene calls are TRBV18 and TRBJ1-5; 11 bases are shared with TRBD1. V lost 3 bases, J lost 3 bases, and 4 bases stayed unmatched. Germline CDR1 is KGHSH and CDR2 is LQKENI. The CDR3 sequence is 16 residues long. CDR3 in DNA: TGTGCCAGCTCACCGCGGGACAGGGGGAACAATCAGCCCCAGCATTTT. Its translation: CASSPRDRGNNQPQHF.